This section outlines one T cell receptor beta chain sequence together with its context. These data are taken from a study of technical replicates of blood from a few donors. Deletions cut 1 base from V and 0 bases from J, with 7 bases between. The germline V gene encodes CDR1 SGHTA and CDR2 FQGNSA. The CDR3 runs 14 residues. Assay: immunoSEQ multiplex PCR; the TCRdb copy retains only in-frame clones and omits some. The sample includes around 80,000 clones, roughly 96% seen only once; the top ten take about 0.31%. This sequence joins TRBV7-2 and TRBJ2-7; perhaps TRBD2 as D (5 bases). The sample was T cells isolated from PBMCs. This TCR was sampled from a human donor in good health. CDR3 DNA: TGTGCCAGCAGCTTAGAGAGGGACTCCTACGAGCAGTACTTC. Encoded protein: CASSLERDSYEQYF. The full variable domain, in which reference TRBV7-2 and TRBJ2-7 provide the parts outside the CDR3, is GAGVSQSPSNKVTEKGKDVELRCDPISGHTALYWYRQSLGQGLEFLIYFQGNSAPDKSGLPSDRFSAERTGGSVSTLTIQRTQQEDSAVYLCASSLERDSYEQYFGPGTRLTVT.